This TCR beta chain came from a study of T cells in Graves' hyperthyroidism and ophthalmopathy. Ten or more counts support this clonotype. V was clipped by 6 bases and J by 8 bases; unmatched bases: 9. In germline, CDR1 is SNHLY, CDR2 FYNNEI. The CDR3 extends over 14 amino acids. The diagnostic basis comprised clinical symptoms, serum thyroxine and TRAb, thyroid ultrasound and orbital computed tomography. The study collected blood at first hyperthyroidism diagnosis, before any ophthalmopathy symptoms arose. TCR beta CDR3 sequences were amplified from RNA transcripts. HTBI primers drove first-round RT-PCR of the TCR CDR3. TCRdb reanalysed the multiplex PCR reads using MiXCR and keeps one entry per CDR3 protein. This table has almost 600,000 distinct CDR3 sequences, more than 11% appearing once.

The sequenced sample was blood. V is TRBV2 and J is TRBJ1-4, with 7 bases aligning to TRBD1. This receptor was obtained from a woman in her 30s with Graves' hyperthyroidism that later progressed to Graves' ophthalmopathy. The CDR3 nucleotides are TGTGCCAGCAGCGAACAGGGGATCGGCGAAAAACTGTTTTTT. As protein: CASSEQGIGEKLFF.